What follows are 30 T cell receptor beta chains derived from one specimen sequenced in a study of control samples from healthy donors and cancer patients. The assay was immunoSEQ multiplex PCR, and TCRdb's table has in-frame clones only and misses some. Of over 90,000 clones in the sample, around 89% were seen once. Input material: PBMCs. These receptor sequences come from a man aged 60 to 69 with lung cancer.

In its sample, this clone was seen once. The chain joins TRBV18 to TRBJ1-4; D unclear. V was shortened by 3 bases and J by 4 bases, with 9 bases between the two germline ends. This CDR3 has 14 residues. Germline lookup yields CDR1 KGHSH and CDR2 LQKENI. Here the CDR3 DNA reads TGTGCCAGCTCACCTCAGGAGATTAATGAAAAACTGTTTTTT. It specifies CASSPQEINEKLFF. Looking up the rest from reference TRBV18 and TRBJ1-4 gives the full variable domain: NAGVMQNPRHLVRRRGQEARLRCSPMKGHSHVYWYRQLPEEGLKFMVYLQKENIIDESGMPKERFSAEFPKEGPSILRIQQVVRGDSAAYFCASSPQEINEKLFFGSGTQLSVL.

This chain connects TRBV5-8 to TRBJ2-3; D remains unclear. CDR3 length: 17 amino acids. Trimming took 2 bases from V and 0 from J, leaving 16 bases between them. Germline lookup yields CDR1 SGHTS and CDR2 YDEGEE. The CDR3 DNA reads TGTGCCAGCAGCTTTCCAAATTACCATACTAGCACAGATACGCAGTATTTT. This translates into CASSFPNYHTSTDTQYF.

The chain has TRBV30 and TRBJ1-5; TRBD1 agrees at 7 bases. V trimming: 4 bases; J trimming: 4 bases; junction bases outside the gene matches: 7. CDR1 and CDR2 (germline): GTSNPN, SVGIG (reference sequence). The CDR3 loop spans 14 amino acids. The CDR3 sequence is CAWTGQLLNQPQHF. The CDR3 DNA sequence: TGTGCCTGGACGGGACAGCTCTTAAATCAGCCCCAGCATTTT.

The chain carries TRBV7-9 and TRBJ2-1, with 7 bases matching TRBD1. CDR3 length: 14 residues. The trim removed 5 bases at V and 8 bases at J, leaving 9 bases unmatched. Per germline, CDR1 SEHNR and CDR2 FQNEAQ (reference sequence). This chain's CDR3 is CASSLDRSGDEQFF. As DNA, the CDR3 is TGTGCCAGCAGCCTGGACAGGTCAGGCGATGAGCAGTTCTTC.

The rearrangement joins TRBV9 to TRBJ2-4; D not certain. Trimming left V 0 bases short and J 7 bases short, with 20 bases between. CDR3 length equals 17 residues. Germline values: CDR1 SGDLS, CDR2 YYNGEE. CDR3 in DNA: TGTGCCAGCAGCGTAGATATAAGTGGGCCCATCGGGAACATTCAGTACTTC. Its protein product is CASSVDISGPIGNIQYF.

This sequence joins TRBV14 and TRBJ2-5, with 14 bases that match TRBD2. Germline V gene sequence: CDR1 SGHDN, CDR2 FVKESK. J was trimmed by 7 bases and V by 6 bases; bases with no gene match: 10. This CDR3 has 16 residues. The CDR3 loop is CASSPLGLAGGVTQYF. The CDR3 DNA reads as TGTGCCAGCAGTCCCCTCGGACTAGCGGGGGGTGTGACCCAGTACTTC.

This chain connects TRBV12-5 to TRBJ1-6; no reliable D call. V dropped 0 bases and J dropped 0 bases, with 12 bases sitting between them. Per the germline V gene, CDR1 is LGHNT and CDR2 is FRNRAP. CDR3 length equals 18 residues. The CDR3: CASGLVPDGSSYNSPLHF. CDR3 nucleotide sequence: TGTGCTAGTGGTTTGGTACCGGACGGTAGCTCCTATAATTCACCCCTCCACTTT. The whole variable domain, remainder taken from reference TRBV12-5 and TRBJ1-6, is DARVTQTPRHKVTEMGQEVTMRCQPILGHNTVFWYRQTMMQGLELLAYFRNRAPLDDSGMPKDRFSAEMPDATLATLKIQPSEPRDSAVYFCASGLVPDGSSYNSPLHFGNGTRLTVT.

Written as DNA, the CDR3 is TGTGCCAGCAGTAAAAATGGGGGGATGAACACTGAAGCTTTCTTT. Protein product: CASSKNGGMNTEAFF. This chain connects TRBV6-5 to TRBJ1-1; D possibly corresponds to TRBD1 (5 bases). CDR3 length: 15 residues. The germline CDR1 and CDR2 sequences are MNHEY and SVGAGI. Between the trimmed V and J ends, which lost 5 bases and 0 bases, there was a span of 13 bases.

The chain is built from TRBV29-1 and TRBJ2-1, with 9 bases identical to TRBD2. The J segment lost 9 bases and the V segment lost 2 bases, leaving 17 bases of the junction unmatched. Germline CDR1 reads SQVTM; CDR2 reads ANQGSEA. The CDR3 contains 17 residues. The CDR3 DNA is TGCAGCGTTGAATTTTCATTGGTGATAGCGGGGGCGATTGAGCAGTTCTTC. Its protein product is CSVEFSLVIAGAIEQFF.

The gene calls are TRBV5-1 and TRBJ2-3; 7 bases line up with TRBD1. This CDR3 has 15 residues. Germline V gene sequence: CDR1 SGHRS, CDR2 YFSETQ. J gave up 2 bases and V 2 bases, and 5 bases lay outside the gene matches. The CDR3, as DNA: TGCGCCAGCAGCTTACTCGGACAGGACACAGATACGCAGTATTTT. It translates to CASSLLGQDTDTQYF.

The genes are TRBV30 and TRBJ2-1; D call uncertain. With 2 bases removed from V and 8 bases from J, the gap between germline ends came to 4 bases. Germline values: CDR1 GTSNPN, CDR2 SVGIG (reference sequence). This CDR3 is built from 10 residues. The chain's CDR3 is CAWSRYEQFF. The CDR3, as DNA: TGTGCCTGGAGTCGGTATGAGCAGTTCTTC.

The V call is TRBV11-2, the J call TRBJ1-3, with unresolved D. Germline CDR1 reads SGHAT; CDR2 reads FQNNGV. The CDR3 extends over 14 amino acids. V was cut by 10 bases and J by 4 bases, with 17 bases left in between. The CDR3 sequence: CANSREGIGNTIYF. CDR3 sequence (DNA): TGTGCCAACTCCAGAGAGGGAATAGGAAACACCATATATTTT.

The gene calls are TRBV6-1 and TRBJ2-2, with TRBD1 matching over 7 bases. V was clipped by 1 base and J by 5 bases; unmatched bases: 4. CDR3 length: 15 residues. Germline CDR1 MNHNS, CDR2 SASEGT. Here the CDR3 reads CASSEVGTVTGELFF. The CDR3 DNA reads TGTGCCAGCAGTGAAGTGGGGACAGTAACCGGGGAGCTGTTTTTT.

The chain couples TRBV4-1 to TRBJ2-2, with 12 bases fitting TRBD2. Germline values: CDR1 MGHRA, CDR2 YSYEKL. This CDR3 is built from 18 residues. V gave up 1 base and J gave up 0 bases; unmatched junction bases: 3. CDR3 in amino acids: CASSQVRLAGANTGELFF. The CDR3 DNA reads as TGCGCCAGCAGCCAAGTTCGACTAGCGGGGGCGAACACCGGGGAGCTGTTTTTT.

In nucleotides, the CDR3 is TGTGCCAGCAGTGTGACAGAGAACACTGAAGCTTTCTTT. Protein: CASSVTENTEAFF. The chain uses TRBV9 and TRBJ1-1, with D tentatively TRBD1 (5 bases). V gave up 5 bases and J gave up 1 base, with 9 bases separating them. The CDR3 extends over 13 amino acids. The germline V gene encodes CDR1 SGDLS and CDR2 YYNGEE.

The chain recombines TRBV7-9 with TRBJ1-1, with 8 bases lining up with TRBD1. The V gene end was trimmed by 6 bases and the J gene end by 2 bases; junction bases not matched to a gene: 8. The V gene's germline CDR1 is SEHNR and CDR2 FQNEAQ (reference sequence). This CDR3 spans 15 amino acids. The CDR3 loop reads CASSSDREVNTEAFF. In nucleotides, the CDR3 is TGTGCCAGCAGTTCGGACAGGGAAGTCAACACTGAAGCTTTCTTT.

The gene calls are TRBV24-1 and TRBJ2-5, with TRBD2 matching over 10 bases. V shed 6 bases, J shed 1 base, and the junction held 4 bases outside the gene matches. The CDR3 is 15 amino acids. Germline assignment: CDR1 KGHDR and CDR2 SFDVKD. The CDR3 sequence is CATSRAGGTQETQYF. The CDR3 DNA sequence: TGTGCCACCAGTAGAGCGGGGGGGACCCAAGAGACCCAGTACTTC.

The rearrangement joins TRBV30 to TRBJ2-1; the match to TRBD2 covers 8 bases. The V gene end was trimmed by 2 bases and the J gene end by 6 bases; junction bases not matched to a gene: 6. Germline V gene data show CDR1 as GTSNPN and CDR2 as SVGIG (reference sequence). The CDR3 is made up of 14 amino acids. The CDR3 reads CAWSPGGGLNEQFF. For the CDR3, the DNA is TGTGCCTGGAGTCCCGGGGGGGGCCTCAATGAGCAGTTCTTC. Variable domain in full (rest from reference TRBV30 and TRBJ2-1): SQTIHQWPATLVQPVGSPLSLECTVEGTSNPNLYWYRQAAGRGLQLLFYSVGIGQISSEVPQNLSASRPQDRQFILSSKKLLLSDSGFYLCAWSPGGGLNEQFFGPGTRLTVL.

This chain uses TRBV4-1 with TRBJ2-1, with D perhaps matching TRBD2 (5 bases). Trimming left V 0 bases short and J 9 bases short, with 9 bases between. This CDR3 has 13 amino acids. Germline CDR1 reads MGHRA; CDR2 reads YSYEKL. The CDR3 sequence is CASSQDHGGEQFF. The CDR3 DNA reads TGCGCCAGCAGCCAAGATCACGGAGGTGAGCAGTTCTTC.

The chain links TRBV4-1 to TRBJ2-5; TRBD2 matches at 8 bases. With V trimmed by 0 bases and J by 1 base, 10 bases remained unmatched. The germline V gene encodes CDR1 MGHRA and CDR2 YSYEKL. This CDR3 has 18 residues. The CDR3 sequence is CASSQDVIGGVRQETQYF. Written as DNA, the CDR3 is TGCGCCAGCAGCCAAGACGTAATCGGGGGGGTCCGCCAAGAGACCCAGTACTTC.

DNA of the CDR3: TGCGCCAGCAGCTTGGCCTTAGTGGCGGTACCTGAAGCTTTCTTT. It yields the protein CASSLALVAVPEAFF. The gene calls are TRBV5-1 and TRBJ1-1; D gene ambiguous. The V and J ends lost 0 bases and 6 bases respectively, with 15 bases between them. Germline CDR1 is SGHRS and CDR2 is YFSETQ. This CDR3 is 15 amino acids long.

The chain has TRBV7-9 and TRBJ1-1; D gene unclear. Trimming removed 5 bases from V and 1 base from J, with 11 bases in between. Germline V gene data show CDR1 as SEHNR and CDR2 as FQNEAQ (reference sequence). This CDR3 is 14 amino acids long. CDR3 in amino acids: CASSRRQGNTEAFF. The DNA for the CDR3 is TGTGCCAGCAGCAGACGTCAAGGGAACACTGAAGCTTTCTTT.

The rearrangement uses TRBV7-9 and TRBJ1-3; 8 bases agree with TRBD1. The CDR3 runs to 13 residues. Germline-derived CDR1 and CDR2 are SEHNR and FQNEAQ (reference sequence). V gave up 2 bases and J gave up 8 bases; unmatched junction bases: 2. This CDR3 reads CASSLMTGDTIYF. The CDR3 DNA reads TGTGCCAGCAGCTTAATGACAGGGGACACCATATATTTT.

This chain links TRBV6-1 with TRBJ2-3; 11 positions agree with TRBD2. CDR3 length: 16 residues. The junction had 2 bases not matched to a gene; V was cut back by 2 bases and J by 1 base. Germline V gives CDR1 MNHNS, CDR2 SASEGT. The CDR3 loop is CASSERLAGRTDTQYF. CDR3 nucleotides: TGTGCCAGCAGTGAAAGACTAGCGGGACGCACAGATACGCAGTATTTT.

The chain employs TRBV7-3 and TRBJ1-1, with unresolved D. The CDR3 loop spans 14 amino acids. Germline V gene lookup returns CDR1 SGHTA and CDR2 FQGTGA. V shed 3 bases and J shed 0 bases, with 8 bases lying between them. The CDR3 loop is CASSLNSVNTEAFF. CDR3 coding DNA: TGTGCCAGCAGCTTGAACAGCGTGAACACTGAAGCTTTCTTT.

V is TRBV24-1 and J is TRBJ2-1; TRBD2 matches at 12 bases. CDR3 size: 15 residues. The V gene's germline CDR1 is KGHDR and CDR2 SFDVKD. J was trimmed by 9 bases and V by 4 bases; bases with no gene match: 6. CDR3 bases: TGTGCCACCAGTGACTCTAGCGGGGGGGTCGGTGAGCAGTTCTTC. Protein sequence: CATSDSSGGVGEQFF.

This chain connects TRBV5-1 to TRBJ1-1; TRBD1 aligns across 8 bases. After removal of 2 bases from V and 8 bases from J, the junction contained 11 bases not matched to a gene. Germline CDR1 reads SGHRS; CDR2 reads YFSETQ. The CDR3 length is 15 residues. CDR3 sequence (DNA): TGCGCCAGCAGCTTCTTCTCCGGACAGGGAGGAGAAGCTTTCTTT. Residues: CASSFFSGQGGEAFF.

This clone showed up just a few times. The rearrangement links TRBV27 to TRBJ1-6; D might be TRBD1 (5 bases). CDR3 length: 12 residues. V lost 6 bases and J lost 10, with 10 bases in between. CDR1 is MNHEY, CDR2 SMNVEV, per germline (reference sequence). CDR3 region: CASSFRGSPLHF. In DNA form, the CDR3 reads TGTGCCAGCAGCTTCCGGGGGTCACCCCTCCACTTT.

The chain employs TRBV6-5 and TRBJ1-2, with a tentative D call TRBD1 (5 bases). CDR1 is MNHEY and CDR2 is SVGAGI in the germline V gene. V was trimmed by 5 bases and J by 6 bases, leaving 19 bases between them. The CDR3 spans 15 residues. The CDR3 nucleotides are TGTGCCAGCAGTCGAGGAGCCCAGGGAGGTCATGGCTACACCTTC. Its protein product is CASSRGAQGGHGYTF.

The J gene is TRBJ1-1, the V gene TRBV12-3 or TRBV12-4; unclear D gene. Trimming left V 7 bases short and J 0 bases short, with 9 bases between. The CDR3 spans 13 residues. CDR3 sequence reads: CASKSGVNTEAFF. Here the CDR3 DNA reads TGTGCCAGCAAATCCGGAGTGAACACTGAAGCTTTCTTT.